This T cell receptor (beta chain) was obtained from a study of STAT5B mutations in CD4+ large granular lymphocyte leukemia. The CDR3 runs 16 residues. The germline gives CDR1 SGHNT, CDR2 YENEEA. V gave up 0 bases and J gave up 9 bases, with 18 bases separating them. The table came from immunoSEQ multiplex PCR; TCRdb's copy has only in-frame clones and leaves some out. The sample lists about 24,000 clones, around 72% occurring once. The chain joins TRBV11-3 to TRBJ2-1, with D perhaps matching TRBD1 (5 bases). Sequencing was carried out using CD4+ T cells from blood buffy coats. This receptor was taken from a human donor in good health. The CDR3 DNA follows: TGTGCCAGCAGCTTAGATGGGGCAGGCCGTGCGACTGAGCAGTTCTTC. Translating it yields CASSLDGAGRATEQFF.